These T cell receptor beta chains were read from a single sample in a study of naive CD8 T cells in extremely preterm neonates. Libraries were prepared by immunoSEQ multiplex PCR; TCRdb keeps only in-frame clonotypes and omits some of them. Found here are 6,500 to 9,000 clones, about 98% of them singletons; the top ten hold about 0.3%. The sample taken for sequencing was naive CD8+ T cells from blood. The origin of the receptors is a human donor in good health. Both conserved end residues are part of each CDR3. A D gene is named only where the DNA matches it firmly. Clone size is given for some rows only: seen once, a few or many times, or a class if the clone is expanded.

TRBJ1-1,-,TRBV7-3,-,CARGPPLNTEAFF,TGTGCCAGGGGGCCTCCTTTGAACACTGAAGCTTTCTTT
TRBJ2-1,-,TRBV13,-,CASSADSSYNEQFF,TGTGCCAGCAGCGCGGACTCTTCCTACAATGAGCAGTTCTTC
TRBJ2-3,TRBD2,TRBV7-9,-,CASSLPASGIGGTDTQYF,TGTGCCAGCAGCTTGCCCGCTAGCGGGATAGGTGGCACAGATACGCAGTATTTT
TRBJ2-7,-,TRBV5-1,-,CASSLSGGISYEQYF,TGCGCCAGCAGCTTGAGTGGAGGAATCTCCTACGAGCAGTACTTC
TRBJ1-2,-,TRBV2,-,CASSEEGYYGYTF,TGTGCCAGCAGTGAGGAGGGGTACTATGGCTACACCTTC
TRBJ1-2,-,TRBV11-2,-,CASSYDSNYGYTF,TGTGCCAGCAGCTACGACAGTAACTATGGCTACACCTTC
TRBJ2-1,TRBD2,TRBV5-1,-,CASLSTGGRAGEQFF,TGCGCCAGCCTATCGACTGGCGGGAGAGCAGGTGAGCAGTTCTTC
TRBJ2-7,-,TRBV7-6,-,CASSLDPVGSEQYF,TGTGCCAGCAGCTTAGATCCGGTGGGGAGCGAGCAGTACTTC
TRBJ2-1,TRBD2,TRBV4-1,-,CASSPRVPSGRSPITNEQFF,TGCGCCAGCAGCCCCCGGGTCCCTAGCGGGAGGTCCCCCATTACCAATGAGCAGTTCTTC
TRBJ1-5,TRBD1,TRBV9,-,CASSTSRDRDQPQHF,TGTGCCAGCAGCACGAGCCGGGACAGAGATCAGCCCCAGCATTTT
TRBJ1-2,TRBD1,TRBV27,-,CASGTVGGYTF,TGTGCCAGCGGGACAGTGGGGGGCTACACCTTC
TRBJ1-2,-,TRBV6-1,-,CASSDAGWYYGYTF,TGTGCCAGCAGTGACGCAGGGTGGTACTATGGCTACACCTTC
TRBJ1-1,TRBD1,TRBV9,-,CASSPRQGNTEAFF,TGTGCCAGCAGCCCACGACAGGGGAACACTGAAGCTTTCTTT
TRBJ2-1,-,TRBV11-2,-,CASSLDPSYNEQFF,TGTGCCAGCAGCCTAGACCCTTCCTACAATGAGCAGTTCTTC
TRBJ2-3,TRBD2,TRBV7-9,-,CASSLGAGGSADTQYF,TGTGCCAGCAGCTTAGGAGCGGGAGGGTCCGCAGATACGCAGTATTTT
TRBJ1-2,TRBD1,TRBV10-3,-,CAISAGTGDSANYGYTF,TGTGCCATCAGTGCCGGGACAGGAGATAGCGCTAACTATGGCTACACCTTC
TRBJ1-2,TRBD1,TRBV13,-,CASSTPGQEDGYTF,TGTGCCAGCAGCACACCGGGACAGGAAGATGGCTACACCTTC
TRBJ1-2,TRBD1,TRBV10-2,-,CASSTGGVGSGGYTF,TGCGCCAGCAGTACAGGGGGCGTGGGGTCGGGAGGCTACACCTTC
TRBJ1-2,-,TRBV27,-,CASSLSGDETANEGGYTF,TGTGCCAGCAGTTTATCGGGAGATGAGACGGCCAACGAAGGTGGCTACACCTTC
TRBJ2-7,-,TRBV6-6,-,CASRPDYYEQYF,TGTGCCAGCAGGCCAGACTATTACGAGCAGTACTTC
TRBJ1-2,-,TRBV21-1,-,CASSKQGETPGRAGYTF,TGTGCCAGCAGCAAACAAGGAGAGACTCCCGGAAGAGCTGGCTACACCTTC
TRBJ2-1,-,TRBV19,-,CASSIGSPNEQFF,TGTGCCAGTAGTATTGGGAGTCCCAATGAGCAGTTCTTC
TRBJ2-1,TRBD2,TRBV28,-,CASSLDLAGVNEQFF,TGTGCCAGCAGTTTAGATCTAGCGGGAGTCAATGAGCAGTTCTTC
TRBJ1-2,-,TRBV11-2,few,CASSLEGLYGYTF,TGTGCCAGCAGCTTGGAGGGCCTCTATGGCTACACCTTC
TRBJ2-7,-,TRBV6-5,-,CASTPLSSYEQYF,TGTGCCAGCACGCCCCTGAGCTCCTACGAGCAGTACTTC
TRBJ2-3,TRBD1,TRBV11-2,-,CASSSLQGATDTQYF,TGTGCCAGCAGCTCCCTACAGGGGGCCACAGATACGCAGTATTTT
TRBJ1-2,TRBD1,TRBV4-1,once,CASSPVDRGAYGYTF,TGCGCCAGCAGCCCCGTGGACAGGGGAGCCTATGGCTACACCTTC
TRBJ1-1,TRBD1,TRBV27,-,CASGTGGANTEAFF,TGTGCCAGCGGGACAGGGGGCGCGAACACTGAAGCTTTCTTT
TRBJ2-1,TRBD1,TRBV28,-,CASSSDRGLYEQFF,TGTGCCAGCAGTTCTGACAGGGGGCTTTATGAGCAGTTCTTC
TRBJ1-6,-,TRBV28,-,CASSLMPLGSSPLHF,TGTGCCAGCAGTTTGATGCCCCTCGGTTCCTCACCCCTCCACTTT
TRBJ2-7,TRBD2,TRBV14,-,CASSISGFTYEQYF,TGTGCCAGCAGTATTAGCGGGTTTACCTACGAGCAGTACTTC
TRBJ1-1,-,TRBV27,few,CASKELWDTEAFF,TGTGCCAGCAAGGAGCTTTGGGACACTGAAGCTTTCTTT
TRBJ2-6,-,TRBV5-6,-,CASRRGITSSGANVLTF,TGTGCCAGCAGACGGGGTATTACCTCCTCTGGGGCCAACGTCCTGACTTTC
TRBJ2-1,TRBD2,TRBV19,-,CASRPLAGRTDEQFF,TGTGCCAGTAGACCTTTAGCGGGAAGGACGGATGAGCAGTTCTTC
TRBJ1-1,-,TRBV2,-,CASSEGKGLRLNTEAFF,TGTGCCAGCAGTGAGGGAAAGGGGCTGAGACTGAACACTGAAGCTTTCTTT
TRBJ1-1,TRBD1,TRBV5-6,once,CASSADRGLNTEAFF,TGTGCCAGCAGCGCGGACAGGGGCCTGAACACTGAAGCTTTCTTT
TRBJ2-1,TRBD2,TRBV2,-,CASSESGAGGPYNEQFF,TGTGCCAGCAGTGAATCCGGAGCGGGAGGGCCGTACAATGAGCAGTTCTTC
TRBJ2-1,TRBD2,TRBV7-9,-,CASSSLAGGPYNEQFF,TGTGCCAGCAGCTCACTAGCGGGAGGGCCCTACAATGAGCAGTTCTTC
TRBJ1-1,-,TRBV5-5,once,CASSSTPGGEDLF,TGTGCCAGCAGCTCTACCCCGGGGGGAGAGGACCTCTTT
TRBJ1-5,-,TRBV5-6,-,CASSVAGSSNQPQHF,TGTGCCAGCAGCGTCGCCGGGTCTAGCAATCAGCCCCAGCATTTT
TRBJ1-1,-,TRBV19,-,CASSDGGEAFF,TGTGCCAGTAGTGATGGAGGGGAAGCTTTCTTT
TRBJ2-5,-,TRBV7-9,-,CASSPLGGDTQYF,TGTGCCAGCAGCCCTTTAGGGGGGGATACCCAGTACTTC
TRBJ1-2,TRBD1,TRBV4-1,-,CASSQDRAGGYGYTF,TGCGCCAGCAGCCAAGATAGGGCAGGGGGCTATGGCTACACCTTC
TRBJ1-5,-,TRBV19,-,CASTTGDSGQPQHF,TGTGCCAGTACCACCGGAGACAGTGGTCAGCCCCAGCATTTT
TRBJ2-5,TRBD1,TRBV28,-,CASKPQGAGETQYF,TGTGCCAGCAAACCACAGGGGGCGGGAGAGACCCAGTACTTC
TRBJ2-1,-,TRBV7-9,-,CASSLGAINEQFF,TGTGCCAGCAGCTTAGGGGCTATAAATGAGCAGTTCTTC
TRBJ1-5,TRBD1,TRBV5-4,-,CASSLGQGTGQPQHF,TGTGCCAGCAGCCTGGGACAGGGGACGGGTCAGCCCCAGCATTTT
TRBJ2-7,-,TRBV20-1,-,CSARGGGEQYF,TGCAGTGCTAGAGGAGGGGGCGAGCAGTACTTC
TRBJ2-7,TRBD1,TRBV15,-,CATSLGQGTFYEQYF,TGTGCCACCAGCCTTGGACAGGGTACTTTCTACGAGCAGTACTTC
TRBJ2-5,TRBD2,TRBV30,-,CAWSEKTSGSQETQYF,TGTGCCTGGAGTGAGAAGACTAGCGGGAGCCAAGAGACCCAGTACTTC
TRBJ2-7,TRBD1,TRBV6-9,-,CASLLGRQGGSLGSYEQYF,TGTGCCAGCCTCCTTGGGAGACAGGGGGGGTCGTTAGGCTCCTACGAGCAGTACTTC
TRBJ1-4,-,TRBV4-2,-,CASSQGLGGSATNEKLFF,TGTGCCAGCAGCCAAGGTTTGGGGGGGTCCGCAACTAATGAAAAACTGTTTTTT
TRBJ1-2,-,TRBV5-4,-,CASSGHPTGFGYTF,TGTGCCAGCAGCGGTCACCCTACAGGATTCGGCTACACCTTC
TRBJ2-7,TRBD1,TRBV29-1,-,CSAGTADYEQYF,TGCAGCGCAGGGACAGCAGATTACGAGCAGTACTTC
TRBJ1-1,-,TRBV27,-,CASSLSTGTAEAFF,TGTGCCAGCAGTTTATCTACAGGGACGGCTGAAGCTTTCTTT
TRBJ2-1,TRBD1,TRBV14,-,CASSQKGTGPYNEQFF,TGTGCCAGCAGCCAGAAAGGGACAGGACCATACAATGAGCAGTTCTTC
TRBJ2-3,TRBD2,TRBV27,-,CASSLYSSGSADTQYF,TGTGCCAGCAGTTTATATTCTAGCGGGAGTGCAGATACGCAGTATTTT
TRBJ2-7,-,TRBV28,-,CASRRASREQYF,TGTGCCAGCAGGAGGGCCTCCAGAGAGCAGTACTTC
TRBJ2-7,-,TRBV5-1,-,CANAELRGADLYEQYF,TGCGCCAACGCGGAGCTCAGGGGAGCGGACCTCTACGAGCAGTACTTC
TRBJ1-5,-,TRBV28,-,CAGGPGRNQPQHF,TGTGCGGGGGGTCCAGGGCGCAATCAGCCCCAGCATTTT